Below are 2 T cell receptor beta chains sequenced from a single sample in a study of blood T cell repertoires in COVID-19. Sequenced by immunoSEQ multiplex PCR; TCRdb stores in-frame clones only, minus some. The sample lists some 150,000 clones; approximately 88% were seen once. The source material was peripheral blood. These receptors were collected from a woman between 50 and 59 years old with acute or convalescent COVID-19.

The gene calls are TRBV27 and TRBJ2-3, with 15 positions matching TRBD2. V was pared by 4 bases and J by 0 bases, with 2 bases of the junction left unmatched. The CDR3 spans 17 residues. CDR1 is MNHEY and CDR2 is SMNVEV in the germline V gene (reference sequence). The CDR3 is CASSSGTSGGSTDTQYF. The CDR3 coding sequence is TGTGCCAGCAGTTCTGGGACTAGCGGGGGGAGCACAGATACGCAGTATTTT.

The CDR3 DNA reads as TGTGCCAGCAGTATACGGACTAGCGGGGAAGATACGCAGTATTTT. Its translation: CASSIRTSGEDTQYF. The chain employs TRBV27 and TRBJ2-3; 12 nucleotides line up with TRBD2. CDR1 is MNHEY and CDR2 is SMNVEV in the germline V gene (reference sequence). The V gene end was trimmed by 5 bases and the J gene end by 5 bases; junction bases not matched to a gene: 5. The CDR3 runs to 15 residues.